The clone carrying this TCR beta chain was detected only once. Its antigen is not known. Clones were read by immunoSEQ multiplex PCR, and TCRdb kept only the in-frame ones, dropping some. Of tens of thousands of clones in the sample, around 80% were seen once. The data belong to a study of OX40 agonist ivuxolimab in advanced cancers. Study results and caveats: CD4+ and CD8+ blood T cells expanded clonally by week 6 at 0.1 to 3.0 mg/kg.

The receptor was derived from an adult with an advanced solid tumor such as melanoma, head and neck, liver or kidney cancer. Sequencing used CD4+ or CD8+ T cells sorted from blood, obtained in a trial of the OX40 agonist ivuxolimab.

The CDR3: CASSMSRGQGINGYTF. DNA of the CDR3: TGTGCCAGTAGTATGTCTAGGGGACAGGGGATTAATGGCTACACCTTC. This sequence joins TRBV19 and TRBJ1-2, with 10 bases aligning to TRBD1. Germline V CDR1 and CDR2: LNHDA, SQIVND (reference sequence). The CDR3 runs 16 residues. With 3 bases clipped from V and 6 bases from J, the junction kept 10 bases outside the gene matches.